The sequence of this T cell receptor beta chain was determined in a study of T cell responses to AZD1222 COVID-19 vaccine. V lost 0 bases and J lost 4, with 14 bases in between. Germline V lookup: CDR1 SGHKS, CDR2 YYEKEE (reference sequence). This CDR3 comprises 15 residues. Whole-study results and caveats: Clonal diversity may have been underestimated in mostly white British donors. After the peak T cell response, and only then, were repertoires sampled.

About this clone itself: What it recognizes is unknown.

Sequenced by immunoSEQ multiplex PCR; TCRdb stores in-frame clones only, minus some. Here the sample spans more than 150,000 clones, about 90% being singletons. The sample here was peripheral blood, taken 28 days after the second AZD1222 dose. V and J are TRBV5-5 and TRBJ2-7, with D possibly being TRBD1 (5 bases). The sequence derives from an adult who received the AZD1222 COVID-19 vaccine. The CDR3 spells CASSLEAPGLYEQYF. Here the CDR3 DNA reads TGTGCCAGCAGCTTGGAAGCTCCAGGGTTGTACGAGCAGTACTTC.